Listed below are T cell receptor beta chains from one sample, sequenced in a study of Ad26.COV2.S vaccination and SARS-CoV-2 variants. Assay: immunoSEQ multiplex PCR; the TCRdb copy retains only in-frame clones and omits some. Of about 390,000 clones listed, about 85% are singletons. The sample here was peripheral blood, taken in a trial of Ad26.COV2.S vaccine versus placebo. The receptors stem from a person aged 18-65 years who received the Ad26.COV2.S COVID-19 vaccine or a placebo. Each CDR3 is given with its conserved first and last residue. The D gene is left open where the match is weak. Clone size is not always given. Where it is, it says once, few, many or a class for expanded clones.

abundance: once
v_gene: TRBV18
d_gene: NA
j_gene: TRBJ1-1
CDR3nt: TGTGCCAGCTCACCACAAGAAACCCGGGAGAACACTGAAGCTTTCTTT
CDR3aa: CASSPQETRENTEAFF

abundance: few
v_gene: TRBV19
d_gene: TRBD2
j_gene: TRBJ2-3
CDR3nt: TGTGCCAGTGGCGGGGGGGGAGGTACGCAGTATTTT
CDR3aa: CASGGGGGTQYF

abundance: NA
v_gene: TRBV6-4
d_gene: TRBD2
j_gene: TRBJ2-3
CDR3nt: TGTGCCAGCAGTACTAGCGGGGGGACAGATACGCAGTATTTT
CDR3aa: CASSTSGGTDTQYF

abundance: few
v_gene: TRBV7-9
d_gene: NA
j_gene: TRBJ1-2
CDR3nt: TGTGCCAGCAGCTTGCCAGAGACGGAAGTTGGCTATGGCTACACCTTC
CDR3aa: CASSLPETEVGYGYTF

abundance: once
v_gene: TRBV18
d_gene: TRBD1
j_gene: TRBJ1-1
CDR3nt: TGTGCCAGCAGACCCGGGACAGCTGCTGTCACTGAAGCTTTCTTT
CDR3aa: CASRPGTAAVTEAFF

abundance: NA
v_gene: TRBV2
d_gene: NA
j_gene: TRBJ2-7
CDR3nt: TGTGCCAGCAGTTACAGGCGGAACTACGAGCAGTACTTC
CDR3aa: CASSYRRNYEQYF

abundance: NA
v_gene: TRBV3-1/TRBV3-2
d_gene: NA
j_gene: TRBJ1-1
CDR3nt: TGTGCCAGCAGCCAGCTAAACAGGGAGGGTGCTGAAGCTTTCTTT
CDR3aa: CASSQLNREGAEAFF

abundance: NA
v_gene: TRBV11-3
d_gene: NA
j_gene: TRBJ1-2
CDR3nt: TGTGCCAGCAGGGTACCAGGGGACACCCTCGGCTATGGCTACACCTTC
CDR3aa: CASRVPGDTLGYGYTF

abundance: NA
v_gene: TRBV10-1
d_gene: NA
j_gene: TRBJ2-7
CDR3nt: TGCGCCAGCATTTCTTTTACCTACCGGGACGGGGACTACGAGCAGTACTTC
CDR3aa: CASISFTYRDGDYEQYF

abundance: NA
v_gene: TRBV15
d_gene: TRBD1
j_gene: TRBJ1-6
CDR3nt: TGTGCCACCAGCAGAGATCGAGGGACAGGGCCTAATTCACCCCTCCACTTT
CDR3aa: CATSRDRGTGPNSPLHF

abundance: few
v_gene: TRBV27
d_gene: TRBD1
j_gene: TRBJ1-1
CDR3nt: TGTGCCAGCAGTTTAGCAGTCAACAGGGGGAACACTGAAGCTTTCTTT
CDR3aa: CASSLAVNRGNTEAFF

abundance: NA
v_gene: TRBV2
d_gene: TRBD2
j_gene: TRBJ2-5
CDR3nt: TGTGCCAGCAGTGGGGCCCTCGGAGCGGGGGACCCCCGAGAGACCCAGTACTTC
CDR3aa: CASSGALGAGDPRETQYF

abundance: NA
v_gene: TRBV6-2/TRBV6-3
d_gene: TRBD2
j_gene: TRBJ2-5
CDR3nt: TGTGCCAGCAGCTCACTAGCGGGGGTTCAAGAGACCCAGTACTTC
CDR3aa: CASSSLAGVQETQYF

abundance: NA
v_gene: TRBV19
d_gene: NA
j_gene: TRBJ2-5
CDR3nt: TGTGCCAGTACCAAGACAGGATTACAAGAGACCCAGTACTTC
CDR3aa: CASTKTGLQETQYF

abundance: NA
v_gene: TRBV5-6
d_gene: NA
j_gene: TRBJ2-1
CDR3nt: TGTGCCAGCAGCCCCAAGGGGGGGGCAGGCCTCTCCTACAATGAGCAGTTCTTC
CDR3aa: CASSPKGGAGLSYNEQFF

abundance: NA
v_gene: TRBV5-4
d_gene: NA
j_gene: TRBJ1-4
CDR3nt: TGTGCCAGCAGCTTGGCAGGGCGCGCAACTAATGAAAAACTGTTTTTT
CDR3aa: CASSLAGRATNEKLFF

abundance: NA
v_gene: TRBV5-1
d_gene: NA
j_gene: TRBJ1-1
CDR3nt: TGCGCCAGCAGCTTGTCCGGTGAGGACACTGAAGCTTTCTTT
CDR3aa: CASSLSGEDTEAFF

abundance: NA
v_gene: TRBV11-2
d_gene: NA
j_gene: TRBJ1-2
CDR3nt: TGTGCCAGCAGCTTTGGGTCACAGGACCGCAACTATGGCTACACCTTC
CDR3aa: CASSFGSQDRNYGYTF

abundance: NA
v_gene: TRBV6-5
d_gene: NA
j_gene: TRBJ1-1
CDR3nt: TGTGCCAGCACGGGGGATTCCGGGGTAAAAGCTTTCTTT
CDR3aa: CASTGDSGVKAFF

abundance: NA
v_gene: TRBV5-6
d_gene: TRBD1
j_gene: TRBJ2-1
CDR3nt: TGTGCCAGCAGACAACAGGGGCGCACCTACAATGAGCAGTTCTTC
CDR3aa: CASRQQGRTYNEQFF

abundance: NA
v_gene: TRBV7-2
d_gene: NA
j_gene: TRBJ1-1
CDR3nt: TGTGCCAGCAGCCCCAGCTCTGGGAGGCCTGAAGCTTTCTTT
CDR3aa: CASSPSSGRPEAFF

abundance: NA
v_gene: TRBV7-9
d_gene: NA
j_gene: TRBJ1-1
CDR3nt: TGTGCCAGCAGCTTAGCATCCACTGAAGCTTTCTTT
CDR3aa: CASSLASTEAFF

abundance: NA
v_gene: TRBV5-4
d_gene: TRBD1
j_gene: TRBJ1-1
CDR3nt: TGTGCCAGCAGCTTGTGGGACAGTGGGAACACTGAAGCTTTCTTT
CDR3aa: CASSLWDSGNTEAFF

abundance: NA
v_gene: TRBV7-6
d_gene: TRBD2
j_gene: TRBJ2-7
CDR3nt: TGTGCCAGCAGCCGCCGGGAGGGCGAGCAGTACTTC
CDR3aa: CASSRREGEQYF

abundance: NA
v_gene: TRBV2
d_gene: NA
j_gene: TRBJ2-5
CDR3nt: TGTGCCAGCAGTTACCAAGAGACCCAGTACTTC
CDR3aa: CASSYQETQYF

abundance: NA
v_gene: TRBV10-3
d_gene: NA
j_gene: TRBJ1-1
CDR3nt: TGTGCCATCAGTGAGTCGGGGGGAGTAGGAACTGAAGCTTTCTTT
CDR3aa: CAISESGGVGTEAFF

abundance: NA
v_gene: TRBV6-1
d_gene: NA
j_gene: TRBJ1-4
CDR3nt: TGTGCCAGCAGTGAGACAACAACTAATGAAAAACTGTTTTTT
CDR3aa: CASSETTTNEKLFF

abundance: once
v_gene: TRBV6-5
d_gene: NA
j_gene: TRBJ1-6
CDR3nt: TGTGCCAGCAGTTACTCCCAGGGAAGGAATTCACCCCTCCACTTT
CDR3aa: CASSYSQGRNSPLHF